This T cell receptor beta chain was documented in a study of metastatic and nonmetastatic thyroid tumors (dated by TCRdb to 2020 to 2022). With regard to the full study: For patients with malignant and with benign thyroid disease, the researchers compared repertoires between peripheral blood samples and tumor or nodule tissue samples. The paper as a whole reports these results and caveats: TCR beta diversity was reported as significantly higher in malignant tumors than in benign nodules, in both blood and tumor samples.

About this clone: Its antigen specificity is not known. The record has no base qualities; no much larger clone is one base away.

No patient had received any treatment before thyroid surgery. Using T-cell receptor beta sequencing, the study looked back at clinical samples from patients collected from about 2011 to 2018. The method behind the library was PCR. TCRdb shows the sequencer as Illumina HiSeq 4000. High-throughput sequencing was used to profile the TCR beta-chain CDR3 region of every patient. As for the original processing: CDR3 differences across clinicopathological groups were used to build a classifier for discriminating distant-metastatic papillary thyroid cancer patients. Repertoire diversity was assessed with the Shannon index, and tumor-blood repertoire similarity with the Morisita-Horn index. Using fastp trimming at Q25 and MiXCR clonotype assembly, TCRdb reanalyzed the public sequencing data and kept in-frame beta chains. The V and J calls follow TCRdb's processing rather than the paper's. In this sample the table shows over 50,000 clones, just under 30% of which occur a single time. The biggest ten clones account for around 15% of the sample.

Counted from cysteine to phenylalanine, this CDR3 has 13 amino acids. The read is trimmed to its CDR3 DNA, 39 bases read in frame from base 1. At the junction V is shortened by 2 bases and J by 0 bases, with 6 bases in between. CDR1 and CDR2 were assigned from the germline V gene as SGDLS and YYNGEE. The rearranged segments are TRBV9 and TRBJ2-7; confidence is insufficient to name the D gene. This TCR came from a female donor with papillary thyroid cancer or a benign thyroid nodule (not recorded which). Some clones in this sample may be carry-over from other donors' samples. The sequenced sample was blood. Here the CDR3 is given as CASSVGYSYEQYF. The DNA reads as follows: TGTGCCAGCAGCGTGGGGTACTCCTACGAGCAGTACTTC.